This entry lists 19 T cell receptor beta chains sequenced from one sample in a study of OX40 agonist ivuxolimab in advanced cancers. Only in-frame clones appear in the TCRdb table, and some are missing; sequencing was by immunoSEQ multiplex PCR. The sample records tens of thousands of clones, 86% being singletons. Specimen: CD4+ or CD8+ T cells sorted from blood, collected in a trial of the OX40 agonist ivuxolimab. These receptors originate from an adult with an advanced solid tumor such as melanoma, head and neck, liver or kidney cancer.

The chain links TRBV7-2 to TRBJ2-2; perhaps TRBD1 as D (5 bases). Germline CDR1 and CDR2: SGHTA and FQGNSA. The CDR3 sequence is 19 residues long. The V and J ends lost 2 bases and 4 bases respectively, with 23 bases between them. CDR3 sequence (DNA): TGTGCCAGCAGCTTATACCCGGTAGGGGCAGGACAAAGCACCGGGGAGCTGTTTTTT. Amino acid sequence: CASSLYPVGAGQSTGELFF. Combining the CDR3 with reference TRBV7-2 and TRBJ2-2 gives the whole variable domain GAGVSQSPSNKVTEKGKDVELRCDPISGHTALYWYRQSLGQGLEFLIYFQGNSAPDKSGLPSDRFSAERTGGSVSTLTIQRTQQEDSAVYLCASSLYPVGAGQSTGELFFGEGSRLTVL.

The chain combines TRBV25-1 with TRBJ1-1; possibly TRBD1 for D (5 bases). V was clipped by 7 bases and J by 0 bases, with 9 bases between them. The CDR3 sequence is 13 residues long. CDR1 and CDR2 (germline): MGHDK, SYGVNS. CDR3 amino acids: CASKDRLNTEAFF. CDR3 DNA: TGTGCCAGCAAAGACAGATTGAACACTGAAGCTTTCTTT.

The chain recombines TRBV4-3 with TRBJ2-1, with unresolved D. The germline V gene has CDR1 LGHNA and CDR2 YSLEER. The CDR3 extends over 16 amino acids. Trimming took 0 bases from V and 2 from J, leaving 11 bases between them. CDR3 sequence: CASSQDSSITYNEQFF. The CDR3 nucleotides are TGCGCCAGCAGCCAAGATAGTAGCATAACCTACAATGAGCAGTTCTTC.

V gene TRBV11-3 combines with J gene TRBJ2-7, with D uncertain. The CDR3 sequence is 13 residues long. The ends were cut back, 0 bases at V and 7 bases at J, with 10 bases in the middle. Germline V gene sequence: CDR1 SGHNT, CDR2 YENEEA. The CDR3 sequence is CASSLEPSREQYF. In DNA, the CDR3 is TGTGCCAGCAGCTTAGAACCCTCGAGGGAGCAGTACTTC.

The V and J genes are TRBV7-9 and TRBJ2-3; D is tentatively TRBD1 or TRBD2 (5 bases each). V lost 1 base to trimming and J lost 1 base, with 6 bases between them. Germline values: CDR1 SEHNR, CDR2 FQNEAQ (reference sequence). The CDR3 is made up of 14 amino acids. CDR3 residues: CASSLVGRTDTQYF. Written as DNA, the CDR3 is TGTGCCAGCAGCTTAGTGGGACGCACAGATACGCAGTATTTT.

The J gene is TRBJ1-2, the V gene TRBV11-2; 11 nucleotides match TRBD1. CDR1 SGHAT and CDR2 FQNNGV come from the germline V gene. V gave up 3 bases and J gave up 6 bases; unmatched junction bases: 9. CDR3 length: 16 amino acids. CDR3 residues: CASSLDRGRNVDGYTF. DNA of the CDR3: TGTGCCAGCAGCTTGGACAGGGGGCGAAACGTGGATGGCTACACCTTC.

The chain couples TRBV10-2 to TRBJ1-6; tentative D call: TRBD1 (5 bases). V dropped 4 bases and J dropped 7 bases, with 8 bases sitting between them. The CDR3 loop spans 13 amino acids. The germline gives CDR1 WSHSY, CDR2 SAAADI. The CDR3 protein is CASSVRQNSPLHF. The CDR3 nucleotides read TGCGCCAGCAGTGTGAGACAGAATTCACCCCTCCACTTT.

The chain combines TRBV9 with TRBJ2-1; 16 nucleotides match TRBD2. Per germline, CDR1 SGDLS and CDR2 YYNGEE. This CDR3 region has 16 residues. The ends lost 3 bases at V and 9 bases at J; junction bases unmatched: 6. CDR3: CASSGGLAGGPGEQFF. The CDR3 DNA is TGTGCCAGCAGCGGGGGACTAGCGGGAGGGCCGGGTGAGCAGTTCTTC.

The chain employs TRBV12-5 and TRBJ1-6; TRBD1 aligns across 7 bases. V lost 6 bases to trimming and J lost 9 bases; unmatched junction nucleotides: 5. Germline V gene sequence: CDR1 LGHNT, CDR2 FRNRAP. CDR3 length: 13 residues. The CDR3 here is CASGRGGSSPLHF. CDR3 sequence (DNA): TGTGCTAGTGGCCGAGGGGGCAGTTCACCCCTCCACTTT.

The CDR3 loop is CASSPQAEGTIPNSPLHF. Here the CDR3 DNA reads TGTGCCAGCTCACCCCAAGCAGAGGGCACCATCCCAAATTCACCCCTCCACTTT. The rearrangement links TRBV18 to TRBJ1-6, with no clear D. The CDR3 is made up of 18 amino acids. CDR1 is KGHSH, CDR2 LQKENI, per germline. V gave up 3 bases and J gave up 7 bases, with 22 bases separating them.

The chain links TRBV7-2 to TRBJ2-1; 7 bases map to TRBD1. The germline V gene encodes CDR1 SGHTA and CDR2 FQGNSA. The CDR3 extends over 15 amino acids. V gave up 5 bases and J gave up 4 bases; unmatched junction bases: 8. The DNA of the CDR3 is TGTGCCAGCAGCCCTACAGGGGAACTATACAATGAGCAGTTCTTC. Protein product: CASSPTGELYNEQFF. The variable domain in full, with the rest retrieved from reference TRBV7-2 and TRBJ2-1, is GAGVSQSPSNKVTEKGKDVELRCDPISGHTALYWYRQSLGQGLEFLIYFQGNSAPDKSGLPSDRFSAERTGGSVSTLTIQRTQQEDSAVYLCASSPTGELYNEQFFGPGTRLTVL.

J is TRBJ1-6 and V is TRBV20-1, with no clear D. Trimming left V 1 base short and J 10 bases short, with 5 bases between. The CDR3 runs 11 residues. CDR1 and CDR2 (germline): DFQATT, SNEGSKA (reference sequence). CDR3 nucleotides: TGCAGTGCTAGAGGGATCTCACCCCTCCACTTT. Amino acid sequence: CSARGISPLHF.

CDR3 in amino acids: CASSLDRVRANEKLFF. The CDR3 DNA follows: TGTGCCAGCAGCCTAGACAGGGTTCGAGCTAATGAAAAACTGTTTTTT. This chain joins TRBV7-8 and TRBJ1-4, with 7 bases identical to TRBD1. The V gene end was trimmed by 5 bases and the J gene end by 3 bases; junction bases not matched to a gene: 9. Germline-derived CDR1 and CDR2 are SGHVS and FQNEAQ. The CDR3 consists of 16 residues.

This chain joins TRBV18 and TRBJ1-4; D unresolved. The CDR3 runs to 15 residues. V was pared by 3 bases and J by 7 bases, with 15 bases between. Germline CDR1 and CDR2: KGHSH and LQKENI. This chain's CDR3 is CASSPGRNVGEKLFF. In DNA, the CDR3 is TGTGCCAGCTCACCGGGGAGGAACGTGGGTGAAAAACTGTTTTTT.

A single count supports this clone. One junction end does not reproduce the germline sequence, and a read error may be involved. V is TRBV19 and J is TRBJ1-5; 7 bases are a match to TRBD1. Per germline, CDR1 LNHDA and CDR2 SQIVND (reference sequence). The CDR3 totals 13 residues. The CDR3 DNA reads TGTGCCACCGGGACAGCTATTAATCAGCCCCGGCATTTT. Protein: CATGTAINQPRHF.

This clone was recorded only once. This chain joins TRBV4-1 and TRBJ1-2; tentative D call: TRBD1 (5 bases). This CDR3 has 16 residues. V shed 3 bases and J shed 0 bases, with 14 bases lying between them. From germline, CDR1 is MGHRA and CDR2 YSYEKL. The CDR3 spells CASSQDAGTTNYGYTF. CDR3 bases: TGCGCCAGCAGCCAGGACGCAGGGACCACTAACTATGGCTACACCTTC.

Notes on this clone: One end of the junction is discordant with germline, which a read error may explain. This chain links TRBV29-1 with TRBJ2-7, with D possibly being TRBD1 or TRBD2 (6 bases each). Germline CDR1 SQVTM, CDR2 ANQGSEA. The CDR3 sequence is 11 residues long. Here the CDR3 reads CSVEGGGEQYF. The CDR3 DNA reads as TGCAGCGTCGAAGGAGGGGGCGAGCAGTACTTC.

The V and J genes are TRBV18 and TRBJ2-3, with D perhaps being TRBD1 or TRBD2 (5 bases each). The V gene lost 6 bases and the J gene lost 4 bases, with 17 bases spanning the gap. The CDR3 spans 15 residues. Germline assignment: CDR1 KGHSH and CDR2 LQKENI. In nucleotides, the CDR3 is TGTGCCAGCTCCCCCGGGACGATAGGGGCAGATACGCAGTATTTT. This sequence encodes CASSPGTIGADTQYF.

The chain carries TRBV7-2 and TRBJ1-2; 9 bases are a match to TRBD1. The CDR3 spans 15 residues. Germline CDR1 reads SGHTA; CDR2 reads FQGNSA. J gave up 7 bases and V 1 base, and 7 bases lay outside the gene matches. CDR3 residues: CASSLGDRAGSGYTF. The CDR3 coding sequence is TGTGCCAGCAGCTTAGGGGACAGGGCCGGGTCTGGCTACACCTTC.